The source of this TCR beta chain is a study of circulating and synovial CD4+ cells in juvenile arthritis. As for this clone: Its matching antigen is unknown.

Method: immunoSEQ multiplex PCR; TCRdb's copy keeps in-frame clones and lacks some. The sample yields fewer than 40,000 clones, around 93% seen once. This CDR3 comprises 13 residues. The germline V gene has CDR1 MNHNS and CDR2 SASEGT. The V and J ends lost 7 bases and 5 bases, in that order; junction bases with no gene match: 7. Study-wide points: Circulating pathogenic-like and bulk T cells looked alike by Vbeta family usage. These blood cells shared more CDR3 sequences with synovium than bulk blood. Diversity here was lower than in bulk blood CD4 cells.

The chain is built from TRBV6-1 and TRBJ2-5; 7 bases are shared with TRBD1. Input material: CD4+ T cells from blood. This TCR derives from a human donor with juvenile idiopathic arthritis. CDR3 coding DNA: TGTGCCAGCAACCGGGACAGAGGGGAGACCCAGTACTTC. Translation: CASNRDRGETQYF.